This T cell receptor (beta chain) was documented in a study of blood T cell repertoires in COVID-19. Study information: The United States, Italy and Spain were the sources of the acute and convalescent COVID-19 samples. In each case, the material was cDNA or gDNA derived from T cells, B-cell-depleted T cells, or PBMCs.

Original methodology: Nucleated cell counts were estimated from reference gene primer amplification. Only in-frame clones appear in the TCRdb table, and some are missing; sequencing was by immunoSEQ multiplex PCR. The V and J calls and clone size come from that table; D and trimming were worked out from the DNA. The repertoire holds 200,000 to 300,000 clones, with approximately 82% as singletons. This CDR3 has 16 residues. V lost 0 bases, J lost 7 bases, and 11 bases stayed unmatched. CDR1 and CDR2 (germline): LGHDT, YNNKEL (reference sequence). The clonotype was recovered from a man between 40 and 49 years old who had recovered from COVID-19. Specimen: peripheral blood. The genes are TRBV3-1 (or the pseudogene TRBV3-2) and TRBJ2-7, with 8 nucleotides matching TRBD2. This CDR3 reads CASSQDPQRGTWEQYF. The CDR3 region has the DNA TGTGCCAGCAGCCAAGATCCCCAGCGGGGGACCTGGGAGCAGTACTTC.